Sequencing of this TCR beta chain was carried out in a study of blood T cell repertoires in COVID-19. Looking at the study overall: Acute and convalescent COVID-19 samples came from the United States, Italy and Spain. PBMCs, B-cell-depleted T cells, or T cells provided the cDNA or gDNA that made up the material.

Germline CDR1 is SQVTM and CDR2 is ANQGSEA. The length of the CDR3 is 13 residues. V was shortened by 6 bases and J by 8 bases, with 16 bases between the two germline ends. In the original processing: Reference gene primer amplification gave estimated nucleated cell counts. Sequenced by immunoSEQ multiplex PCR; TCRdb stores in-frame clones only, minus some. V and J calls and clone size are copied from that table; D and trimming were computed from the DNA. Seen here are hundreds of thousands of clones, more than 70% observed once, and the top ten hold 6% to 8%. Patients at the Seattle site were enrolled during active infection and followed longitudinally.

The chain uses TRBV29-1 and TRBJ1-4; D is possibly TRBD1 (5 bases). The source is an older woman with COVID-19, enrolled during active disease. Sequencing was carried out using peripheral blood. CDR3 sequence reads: CSVRTWEGEKLFF. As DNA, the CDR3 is TGCAGCGTGAGAACTTGGGAGGGGGAAAAACTGTTTTTT.